This entry lists 14 T cell receptor beta chains sequenced from one sample in a study of blood T cell repertoires in COVID-19. TCRdb keeps only in-frame clones here, not all; method: immunoSEQ multiplex PCR. Of fewer than 250,000 clones listed, 86% were seen once; the top ten hold 3% to 4%. Sequences were obtained from PBMCs or T cells enriched from blood (not recorded which). These receptors came from a woman between 40 and 50 years old with acute COVID-19.

The chain carries TRBV12-3 or TRBV12-4 and TRBJ1-6; D not certain. This CDR3 has 13 residues. V was clipped by 6 bases and J by 6 bases, with 9 bases between them. For the CDR3, the DNA is TGTGCCAGCAGGTCGAGTGTTAATTCACCCCTCCACTTT. Translating gives CASRSSVNSPLHF.

This clone was counted only a few times. The chain joins TRBV19 to TRBJ1-1; TRBD1 agrees at 7 bases. The CDR3 runs to 15 residues. V dropped 1 base and J dropped 1; count of bases not matched to a gene: 3. The germline gives CDR1 LNHDA, CDR2 SQIVND (reference sequence). This CDR3 is CASSIAPGGNTEAFF. DNA for the CDR3: TGTGCCAGTAGTATAGCCCCAGGGGGGAACACTGAAGCTTTCTTT. The complete variable domain, with remaining parts taken from reference TRBV19 and TRBJ1-1, reads DGGITQSPKYLFRKEGQNVTLSCEQNLNHDAMYWYRQDPGQGLRLIYYSQIVNDFQKGDIAEGYSVSREKKESFPLTVTSAQKNPTAFYLCASSIAPGGNTEAFFGQGTRLTVV.

J is TRBJ2-7 and V is TRBV5-6, with 7 positions matching TRBD1. V lost 2 bases, J lost 0 bases, and 5 bases stayed unmatched. The CDR3 is 15 amino acids. The germline CDR1 and CDR2 sequences are SGHDT and YYEEEE. CDR3 sequence reads: CASSFQGVHSYEQYF. The CDR3 DNA reads as TGTGCCAGCAGCTTCCAGGGGGTTCACTCCTACGAGCAGTACTTC.

This clone was detected once. The J gene is TRBJ2-7, the V gene TRBV9, with 7 bases matching TRBD1. The CDR3 loop spans 15 amino acids. The germline V gene has CDR1 SGDLS and CDR2 YYNGEE. The J segment lost 2 bases and the V segment lost 4 bases, leaving 9 bases of the junction unmatched. The CDR3 DNA reads TGTGCCAGCAGCCGACGGACAGGAGGACCCTACGAGCAGTACTTC. Translation gives CASSRRTGGPYEQYF.

This chain joins TRBV4-2 and TRBJ2-1, with TRBD2 matching over 7 bases. The trim removed 1 base at V and 7 bases at J, leaving 13 bases unmatched. Germline CDR1 reads LGHNA; CDR2 reads YNFKEQ. This CDR3 is 17 amino acids long. The DNA of the CDR3 is TGTGCCAGCAGCCAAGCCGCTTCGGGGGGAGCGGAGAATGAGCAGTTCTTC. It yields the protein CASSQAASGGAENEQFF.

The J gene is TRBJ2-7, the V gene TRBV6-1; 14 positions agree with TRBD2. Germline assignment: CDR1 MNHNS and CDR2 SASEGT. Trimming at V came to 0 bases and at J to 6 bases, leaving 4 bases not matched to a gene. The CDR3 totals 16 residues. The CDR3 loop is CASSEAGTSGSREQYF. CDR3 coding DNA: TGTGCCAGCAGTGAAGCGGGGACTAGCGGGAGCCGCGAGCAGTACTTC.

The gene calls are TRBV28 and TRBJ2-3; tentative D call: TRBD2 (5 bases). The germline V gene has CDR1 MDHEN and CDR2 SYDVKM. The CDR3 is 16 residues long. The V gene lost 5 bases and the J gene lost 2 bases, with 17 bases spanning the gap. CDR3 sequence (DNA): TGTGCCAGCAGTCAAGGACTTCTCCCTCCCACAGATACGCAGTATTTT. This gives the protein CASSQGLLPPTDTQYF.

The CDR3 spells CASSADTAYGYTF. The CDR3 bases are TGTGCCAGCAGCGCAGACACCGCCTATGGCTACACCTTC. The V call is TRBV11-3, the J call TRBJ1-2; no clear D gene. The germline V gene has CDR1 SGHNT and CDR2 YENEEA. The length of the CDR3 is 13 residues. V was shortened by 5 bases and J by 4 bases, with 11 bases between the two germline ends.

The sample holds a few counts of this clone. The rearrangement joins TRBV5-1 to TRBJ2-7, with TRBD2 matching over 10 bases. CDR1 is SGHRS and CDR2 is YFSETQ in the germline V gene. The CDR3 covers 14 residues. J lost 2 bases, V lost 3 bases, and 2 bases had no gene match. As DNA, the CDR3 is TGCGCCAGCAGCTCTAGCGGGAGCGCCTACGAGCAGTACTTC. Protein product: CASSSSGSAYEQYF.

This clone has only one observation. This sequence joins TRBV5-1 and TRBJ1-1; TRBD1 matches 9 bases. Per germline, CDR1 SGHRS and CDR2 YFSETQ. V was pared by 2 bases and J by 3 bases, with 11 bases of the junction left unmatched. The CDR3 consists of 17 residues. The CDR3 protein is CASSFNGQGLRDTEAFF. The CDR3 coding sequence is TGCGCCAGCAGCTTTAATGGACAGGGGCTCCGGGACACTGAAGCTTTCTTT.

V gene TRBV10-1 combines with J gene TRBJ1-1; D remains unclear. CDR1 and CDR2 (germline): WNHNN, SYGVQD (reference sequence). The germline V and J ends were trimmed by 6 bases and 8 bases, with 13 bases remaining between them. The CDR3 spans 12 residues. CDR3 sequence reads: CASSQDGREAFF. The CDR3 DNA follows: TGCGCCAGCAGCCAAGACGGGAGGGAAGCTTTCTTT.

The chain recombines TRBV6-5 with TRBJ2-5; 10 nucleotides line up with TRBD2. CDR3 length: 15 residues. V lost 6 bases, J lost 3 bases, and 7 bases stayed unmatched. Germline CDR1 MNHEY, CDR2 SVGAGI. As DNA, the CDR3 is TGTGCCAGCAGCCACGGTCTAGCGGGAGAAGAGACCCAGTACTTC. Translating it yields CASSHGLAGEETQYF.

The chain carries TRBV28 and TRBJ1-2; D remains unclear. The CDR3 runs 11 residues. Trimming pared 6 bases from V and 1 base from J, leaving 3 bases between. Germline lookup yields CDR1 MDHEN and CDR2 SYDVKM. The CDR3 is CASSVNYGYTF. The CDR3 DNA follows: TGTGCCAGCAGCGTTAACTATGGCTACACCTTC.

This rearrangement joins TRBV28 to TRBJ1-6; D might be TRBD1 (6 bases). This CDR3 is built from 15 residues. Between the trimmed V and J ends, which lost 4 bases and 3 bases, there was a span of 10 bases. Germline-derived CDR1 and CDR2 are MDHEN and SYDVKM. CDR3 region: CASSSHRVYNSPLHF. The CDR3 coding sequence is TGTGCCAGCAGTTCCCACAGGGTCTATAATTCACCCCTCCACTTT.